The clone carrying this T cell receptor beta chain has only a few counts. The sample originates from a study of blood T cell repertoires in COVID-19. Whole-study context: The study drew acute and convalescent COVID-19 samples from the United States, Italy and Spain. The cDNA or gDNA used as material had been derived from T cells, B-cell-depleted T cells, or PBMCs.

In the source study's methods: Counts of nucleated cells, estimated from reference gene primer amplification, were obtained. This table comes from immunoSEQ multiplex PCR, and its TCRdb copy is limited to in-frame clones, with some not included. D and trimming come from the DNA, and the V and J calls and clone size come from that table. The sample lists 150,000 to 200,000 clones; 80% to 90% were seen once. The CDR3 runs 18 residues. Trimming cost V 2 bases and J 1 base, with 20 bases left between them. Germline V gene lookup returns CDR1 LNHDA and CDR2 SQIVND (reference sequence). The sample was peripheral blood. The chain employs TRBV19 and TRBJ1-1; weak D call: TRBD1 (6 bases). The origin of this receptor is a man aged 55 to 69 with acute or convalescent COVID-19. The CDR3 nucleotides read TGTGCCAGTAGTATAATGGCGGGGGACAAAGCTAGGAACACTGAAGCTTTCTTT. It specifies CASSIMAGDKARNTEAFF. The variable domain in full, with the rest retrieved from reference TRBV19 and TRBJ1-1, is DGGITQSPKYLFRKEGQNVTLSCEQNLNHDAMYWYRQDPGQGLRLIYYSQIVNDFQKGDIAEGYSVSREKKESFPLTVTSAQKNPTAFYLCASSIMAGDKARNTEAFFGQGTRLTVV.